Included here is one T cell receptor (beta chain) sequence, with context. Antigen unknown. This specimen belongs to a study of shared clonotypes between healthy human individuals. Findings and limits, study-wide: Few donors limited the genetic and exposure-history diversity represented. Specimens sampled were limited to blood, with tissue repertoires likely differing.

Original methodology: In the immunoSEQ data, sequences were junction-only and lacked quality scores, so filtering differed. The method was immunoSEQ multiplex PCR; TCRdb's version includes in-frame clones alone and lacks a portion of them. That table supplies the V and J calls and clone size; D and trimming were determined from the DNA. The sample consists of about 490,000 clones, approximately 84% of them appearing once. There were no recent acute infections or vaccinations among the donors, who were healthy HIV-negative adults. The receptor's source is a middle-aged woman in good health. Some clones in this sample may be carry-over from other donors' samples. Source material: PBMCs.

In nucleotides, the CDR3 is TGTGCCAGCAGTTCAAGGACCGGGGACACTGAAGCTTTCTTT. Translating gives CASSSRTGDTEAFF. The chain uses TRBV28 and TRBJ1-1; the D is unclear. The CDR3 runs to 14 residues. CDR1 is MDHEN and CDR2 is SYDVKM in the germline V gene. The V gene lost 4 bases and the J gene lost 3 bases, with 12 bases spanning the gap.